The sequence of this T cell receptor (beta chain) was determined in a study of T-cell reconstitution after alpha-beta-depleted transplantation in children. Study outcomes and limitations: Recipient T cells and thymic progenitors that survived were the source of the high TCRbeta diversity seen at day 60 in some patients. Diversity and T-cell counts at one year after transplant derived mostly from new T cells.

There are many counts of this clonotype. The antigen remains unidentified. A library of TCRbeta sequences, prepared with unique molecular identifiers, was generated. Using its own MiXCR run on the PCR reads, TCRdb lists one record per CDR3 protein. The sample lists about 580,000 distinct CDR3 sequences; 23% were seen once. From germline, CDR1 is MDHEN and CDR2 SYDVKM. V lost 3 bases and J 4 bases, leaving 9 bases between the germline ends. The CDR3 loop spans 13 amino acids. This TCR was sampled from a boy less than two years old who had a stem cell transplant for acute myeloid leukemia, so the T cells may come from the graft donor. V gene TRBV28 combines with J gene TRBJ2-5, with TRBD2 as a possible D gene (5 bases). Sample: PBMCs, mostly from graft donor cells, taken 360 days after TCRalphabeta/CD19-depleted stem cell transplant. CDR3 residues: CASSFGGGETQYF. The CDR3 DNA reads TGTGCCAGCAGTTTCGGAGGAGGAGAGACCCAGTACTTC.